A selection of T cell receptor beta chains follows, all from one sample in a study of neurological immune-mediated disorders. TCRdb itself ran the 5' RACE reads through MiXCR, one entry per CDR3 protein. The sample shows more than 8,000 distinct CDR3 sequences, around 21% of them seen only once. Sequenced: CD8+ T cells from blood. All receptors come from a woman between 40 and 50 years old with multiple sclerosis. Both conserved end residues are part of each CDR3. The D gene is left open where the match is weak. Expanded clones are given a class, and other clones once, few, many or no size at all.

>TRBV29-1|TRBJ2-1|many|TRBD2
TGCAGCGTCGTCAGCGGGGGGACTTACAATGAGCAGTTCTTC
CSVVSGGTYNEQFF
>TRBV24-1|TRBJ1-2|medium-sized|NA
TGTGCCACCAAAATCTTGTTCCCTGGACACCTGTTTAACTATGGCTACACCTTC
CATKILFPGHLFNYGYTF
>TRBV4-1|TRBJ1-1|many|TRBD1
TGCGCCAGCAGCCTTTCGACAGGGCTGGGCACTGAAGCTTTCTTT
CASSLSTGLGTEAFF
>TRBV7-3|TRBJ2-2|many|TRBD1
TGTGCCAGCAGCTTATATCAAGAGGGGGCGACCGGGGAGCTGTTTTTT
CASSLYQEGATGELFF
>TRBV7-9|TRBJ2-2|medium-sized|NA
TGTGCCAGCAGCCCATACACCGGGGAGCTGTTTTTT
CASSPYTGELFF
>TRBV24-1|TRBJ2-1|medium-sized|TRBD1
TGTGCCACCAGTGCCGGGACAGCTCACAATGAGCAGTTCTTC
CATSAGTAHNEQFF
>TRBV5-5|TRBJ2-3|many|NA
TGTGCCAGCAGCTTGGTCCCCGGCACCACAGATACGCAGTATTTT
CASSLVPGTTDTQYF
>TRBV7-9|TRBJ2-7|many|NA
TGTGCCAGCAGCCAGCCCACAGGGATGCACGCCTACGAGCAGTACTTC
CASSQPTGMHAYEQYF
>TRBV5-6|TRBJ2-6|many|NA
TGTGCCAGCAGCCCCGAAGGAGGGACTGGGGCCAACGTCCTGACTTTC
CASSPEGGTGANVLTF
>TRBV5-1|TRBJ1-1|NA|NA
TGCGCCAGCAGCTTAGACAGCCGGGCAACGAACACTGAAGCTTTCTTT
CASSLDSRATNTEAFF
>TRBV12-3/TRBV12-4|TRBJ1-1|few|NA
TGTGCCAGCAGTCCACCTACAGGGTTGAACACTGAAGCTTTCTTT
CASSPPTGLNTEAFF
>TRBV15|TRBJ1-2|many|NA
TGTGCCACCAGCGGCGAGGGAAACTATGGCTACACCTTC
CATSGEGNYGYTF
>TRBV9|TRBJ2-1|NA|TRBD1
TGTGCCAGCAGCCCCGGGACAGGGTCCTACAATGAGCAGTTCTTC
CASSPGTGSYNEQFF
>TRBV5-1|TRBJ2-7|many|NA
TGCGCCAGCACCTCGTACGAGGGGGAACCCTACGAGCAGTACTTC
CASTSYEGEPYEQYF
>TRBV29-1|TRBJ2-1|NA|TRBD2
TGCAGCGTTGTTGGGCGGGGGGTCATCTACAATGAGCAGTTCTTC
CSVVGRGVIYNEQFF
>TRBV13|TRBJ1-1|many|NA
TGTGCCAGCAGTTTGGGGGATCGAGGGGGGGACTCTGAAGCTTTCTTT
CASSLGDRGGDSEAFF
>TRBV12-3/TRBV12-4|TRBJ2-7|many|NA
TGTGCCAGCAGGCCCGGCCCGTTGGGATACGAGCAGTACTTC
CASRPGPLGYEQYF
>TRBV4-2|TRBJ2-7|many|NA
TGTGCCAGCAGCCAAGAGGGGTACGAGCAGTACTTC
CASSQEGYEQYF
>TRBV29-1|TRBJ1-1|NA|NA
TGCAGCGTTGACTCGGGTATTTTCACTGAAGCTTTCTTT
CSVDSGIFTEAFF
>TRBV19|TRBJ2-7|once|TRBD1
TGTGCCAGTAGTATTTCGGCTGGGACAGGGTTCTACGAGCAGTACTTC
CASSISAGTGFYEQYF
>TRBV5-1|TRBJ2-1|many|TRBD2
TGCGCCAGCAGCTTTACGGCGGGGGGTTGGGAGCAGTTCTTC
CASSFTAGGWEQFF
>TRBV9|TRBJ1-1|many|NA
NA
CASSVGRGTEAFF
>TRBV20-1|TRBJ2-3|many|TRBD1
TGCAGTGCTAGAGATGGGACAGCCATGAGGGCGCAGTATTTT
CSARDGTAMRAQYF
>TRBV7-2|TRBJ2-1|many|NA
TGTGCCAGCAGCTTAGTTGGTGGGGCAATCCCCTACAATGAGCAGTTCTTC
CASSLVGGAIPYNEQFF
>TRBV7-2|TRBJ2-3|NA|NA
TGTGCCAGCAGCTTAAGGCTAGCTAACACAGATACGCAGTATTTT
CASSLRLANTDTQYF
>TRBV24-1|TRBJ2-1|many|TRBD2
TGTGCCACCAGTGATCCCTCTGCGGGGGGAGTAGATGAGCAGTTCTTC
CATSDPSAGGVDEQFF
>TRBV7-2|TRBJ2-1|many|NA
TGTGCCAGCAGCTTTAGGTCAGGGGCCTTCTACAATGAGCAGTTCTTC
CASSFRSGAFYNEQFF
>TRBV5-1|TRBJ2-5|NA|NA
TGCGCCAGCAATGTACGGGAAAGAGAGACCCAGTACTTC
CASNVRERETQYF
>TRBV24-1|TRBJ1-2|medium-sized|NA
TGTGCCACCAGTGATTTGACCATAAACTATGGCTACACCTTC
CATSDLTINYGYTF
>TRBV3-1|TRBJ1-4|NA|NA
TGTGCCAGCAGCCAAGATGTGAATTTGGACGCCGCAACTAATGAAAAACTGTTTTTT
CASSQDVNLDAATNEKLFF
>TRBV12-3/TRBV12-4|TRBJ2-1|NA|TRBD2
TGTGCCAGCAGCCCCGGGGGGGGCGATTCCTACAATGAGCAGTTCTTC
CASSPGGGDSYNEQFF
>TRBV9|TRBJ2-2|NA|NA
TGTGCCAGCAGCGTGGGAGTCGGGGAGCTGTTTTTT
CASSVGVGELFF
>TRBV20-1|TRBJ1-1|NA|TRBD1
TGCAGTGCCTCGACAGGGGTGAACACTGAAGCTTTCTTT
CSASTGVNTEAFF
>TRBV7-9|TRBJ2-1|many|NA
TGTGCCAGCAGCGGTCGCCCGGGGGAGCCCTACAATGAGCAGTTCTTC
CASSGRPGEPYNEQFF
>TRBV7-8|TRBJ2-2|many|TRBD1
TGTGCCAGCAGCTTAGTCGGACAGGGAGTGGAAGGGGAGCTGTTTTTT
CASSLVGQGVEGELFF
>TRBV5-1|TRBJ2-1|many|TRBD2
TGCGCCAGCAGCTACCTAGCGGGGAATGAGCAGTTCTTC
CASSYLAGNEQFF
>TRBV12-3/TRBV12-4|TRBJ1-5|few|NA
TGTGCCAGCAGTCCCAAGGGGGTTGGCAATCAGCCCCAGCATTTT
CASSPKGVGNQPQHF
>TRBV6-5|TRBJ1-1|medium-sized|TRBD1
TGTGCCAGCAGTTACTACAAACTTAGACAGGGGACTGAAGCTTTCTTT
CASSYYKLRQGTEAFF
>TRBV12-3/TRBV12-4|TRBJ1-2|many|NA
TGTGCCAGCAGTCTTGGACCCGCGGATGGCTACACCTTC
CASSLGPADGYTF
>TRBV29-1|TRBJ2-2|medium-sized|NA
TGCAGCACCCGACACCAGAGCACCGGGGAGCTGTTTTTT
CSTRHQSTGELFF
>TRBV5-1|TRBJ2-5|many|TRBD1
TGCGCCAGCAGCTCTGGGACAGGGGAAGAGACCCAGTACTTC
CASSSGTGEETQYF
>TRBV5-6|TRBJ1-5|many|NA
TGTGCCAGCAGCTTGGGGACGGCTGAGTTCAATCAGCCCCAGCATTTT
CASSLGTAEFNQPQHF
>TRBV6-1|TRBJ2-7|many|TRBD1
TGTGCCAGCAGTGTAGGACAGGACCCTACTGAGCAGTACTTC
CASSVGQDPTEQYF
>TRBV5-5|TRBJ2-5|NA|NA
TGTGCCAGCAGCTTGGAAGAAGCCAGGACCCAGTACTTC
CASSLEEARTQYF
>TRBV5-1|TRBJ1-1|many|NA
TGCGCCAGCAACACCTACGTACTGGTGAACACTGAAGCTTTCTTT
CASNTYVLVNTEAFF
>TRBV20-1|TRBJ2-7|many|NA
TGCAGTGCCAATAAACCGCACATCCCGGTGGAGCAGTACTTC
CSANKPHIPVEQYF
>TRBV7-6|TRBJ1-1|NA|NA
TGTGCCAGCAGCTTAGAACTGGGGATGAACACTGAAGCTTTCTTT
CASSLELGMNTEAFF
>TRBV20-1|TRBJ1-2|NA|NA
TGCAGTGCTAGATTGGGGGCCTATGGCTACACCTTC
CSARLGAYGYTF
>TRBV15|TRBJ2-7|NA|NA
TGTGCCACCAGCAGCCTATTTCAAGGGATCGAGCAGTACTTC
CATSSLFQGIEQYF
>TRBV5-1|TRBJ1-2|NA|TRBD1
TGCGCCAGCAGCTCGGGACAGGTTAACTATGGCTACACCTTC
CASSSGQVNYGYTF
>TRBV20-1|TRBJ2-3|many|TRBD2
TGCAGTGCTAACAAGCGGGGGGGTAGAACAGATACGCAGTATTTT
CSANKRGGRTDTQYF
>TRBV5-1|TRBJ1-2|few|TRBD1
TGCGCCAGCACCCCCGGGGGGACAGGCTATGGCTACACCTTC
CASTPGGTGYGYTF
>TRBV11-2|TRBJ2-6|medium-sized|NA
TGTGCCAGCAGCCTCGGACGTTCTGGGGCCAACGTCCTGACTTTC
CASSLGRSGANVLTF